This record concerns one T cell receptor (beta chain) sequence. The identical CDR3 is also encoded by other nucleotide sequences in the sample. This sample was taken from a study of shared T cell receptors in the human thymus. The germline V gene encodes CDR1 SGHDN and CDR2 FVKESK. CDR3 length: 14 amino acids. The V gene end was trimmed by 3 bases and the J gene end by 1 base; junction bases not matched to a gene: 0. The assay was immunoSEQ multiplex PCR, and TCRdb's table has in-frame clones only and misses some. The sample lists hundreds of thousands of clones; 88% were seen once. These same records also appear under a second study, on human thymus T cells.

The V call is TRBV14, the J call TRBJ1-2, with 9 bases lining up with TRBD1. The sequencing input was thymocytes. This sequence originates from a boy younger than two with a congenital heart defect. For the CDR3, the DNA is TGTGCCAGCAGCCAGGGACAGGGTAACTATGGCTACACCTTC. Encoded protein: CASSQGQGNYGYTF. Using reference TRBV14 and TRBJ1-2 for the parts outside the CDR3, the full variable domain is EAGVTQFPSHSVIEKGQTVTLRCDPISGHDNLYWYRRVMGKEIKFLLHFVKESKQDESGMPNNRFLAERTGGTYSTLKVQPAELEDSGVYFCASSQGQGNYGYTFGSGTRLTVV.